The 19 T cell receptor beta chains listed next were all sequenced from one sample in a study of blood T cell repertoires in COVID-19. Libraries were prepared by immunoSEQ multiplex PCR; TCRdb keeps only in-frame clonotypes and omits some of them. Here the sample spans 200,000 to 250,000 clones, 82% being singletons. The material sequenced was PBMCs or T cells enriched from blood (not recorded which). Every receptor here comes from a woman between 55 and 75 years old who had recovered from COVID-19.

J is TRBJ2-2 and V is TRBV18; 7 bases are a match to TRBD1. The CDR3 sequence is 15 residues long. Germline V gene data show CDR1 as KGHSH and CDR2 as LQKENI. Losses at the gene ends were 1 base for V and 5 bases for J; bases not matched to a gene: 4. In nucleotides, the CDR3 is TGTGCCAGCTCACCACAGGGGGCCAGGACCGGGGAGCTGTTTTTT. Translated: CASSPQGARTGELFF.

The V call is TRBV5-6, the J call TRBJ2-7; tentative D call: TRBD2 (5 bases). Between the trimmed V and J ends, which lost 0 bases and 3 bases, there was a span of 10 bases. The CDR3 has 14 amino acids. Germline values: CDR1 SGHDT, CDR2 YYEEEE. The CDR3 region is CASSLGVGDYEQYF. The CDR3 DNA is TGTGCCAGCAGCTTGGGGGTCGGGGACTACGAGCAGTACTTC.

The chain uses TRBV6-2 or TRBV6-3 and TRBJ1-1, with 8 bases fitting TRBD1. This CDR3 is built from 16 residues. The trim removed 4 bases at V and 2 bases at J, leaving 9 bases unmatched. The germline V gene has CDR1 MNHEY and CDR2 SVGEGT. The CDR3 DNA reads TGTGCCAGCAGTTCCGGACAGGGCGCGCCTAACACTGAAGCTTTCTTT. Its protein product is CASSSGQGAPNTEAFF.

This chain uses TRBV3-1 (or the pseudogene TRBV3-2) with TRBJ1-5, with no clear D. The CDR3 contains 13 residues. V was shortened by 0 bases and J by 5 bases, with 5 bases between the two germline ends. Germline CDR1 and CDR2: LGHDT and YNNKEL (reference sequence). The CDR3 sequence is CASSQDIYQPQHF. DNA for the CDR3: TGTGCCAGCAGCCAAGACATTTATCAGCCCCAGCATTTT.

The J gene is TRBJ1-1, the V gene TRBV7-2, with TRBD1 matching over 7 bases. Germline values: CDR1 SGHTA, CDR2 FQGNSA. The V segment lost 1 base and the J segment 8 bases; nucleotides outside the gene matches: 4. The CDR3 has 13 residues. The CDR3 nucleotides are TGTGCCAGCAGCTTAGGGGACAGCGTAGAAGCTTTCTTT. This encodes CASSLGDSVEAFF.

This chain links TRBV6-1 with TRBJ1-5, with D perhaps TRBD1 (6 bases). CDR3 length: 16 residues. In germline, CDR1 is MNHNS, CDR2 SASEGT. The V end lost 4 bases, the J end lost 0 bases, and 13 bases lay between the germline ends. CDR3 coding DNA: TGTGCCAGCAGTGGACTGACAGGACTTAGCAATCAGCCCCAGCATTTT. This codes for CASSGLTGLSNQPQHF.

This CDR3 reads CASSQEEGSYANTGELFF. The CDR3 DNA reads as TGCGCCAGCAGCCAAGAGGAGGGAAGTTACGCGAACACCGGGGAGCTGTTTTTT. This chain uses TRBV4-1 with TRBJ2-2, with D possibly matching TRBD2 (6 bases). Germline V lookup: CDR1 MGHRA, CDR2 YSYEKL. V was shortened by 0 bases and J by 0 bases, with 14 bases between the two germline ends. The CDR3 is made up of 18 amino acids.

This clone was recorded a few times. The chain uses TRBV19 and TRBJ1-5; D is perhaps TRBD1 (6 bases). Germline CDR1 reads LNHDA; CDR2 reads SQIVND (reference sequence). There are 13 residues in the CDR3. V lost 11 bases, J lost 10 bases, and 21 bases lay in between. CDR3 amino acids: CAGSGGPYQPQHF. The CDR3 region has the DNA TGTGCCGGGTCGGGGGGGCCCTACCAACCCCAGCATTTT.

The chain is built from TRBV6-5 and TRBJ2-7; perhaps TRBD2 as D (6 bases). In germline, CDR1 is MNHEY, CDR2 SVGAGI. V was shortened by 0 bases and J by 11 bases, with 20 bases between the two germline ends. CDR3 size: 15 residues. CDR3 in amino acids: CASSYSVGLPKSEYF. The CDR3 nucleotides are TGTGCCAGCAGTTACTCGGTGGGACTCCCTAAATCGGAGTACTTC.

This clone was seen a few times. This chain uses TRBV4-2 with TRBJ2-2; 9 nucleotides align to TRBD2. The CDR3 has 15 amino acids. CDR1 is LGHNA, CDR2 YNFKEQ, per germline. With 5 bases clipped from V and 4 bases from J, the junction kept 5 bases outside the gene matches. The CDR3 protein is CASSDSGGPTGELFF. The CDR3, as DNA: TGTGCCAGCAGCGATAGCGGGGGACCCACCGGGGAGCTGTTTTTT.

This clone was seen only once. This chain joins TRBV11-2 and TRBJ2-1; D is possibly TRBD2 (5 bases). The CDR3 spans 15 residues. Germline V gene data show CDR1 as SGHAT and CDR2 as FQNNGV. V was cut by 5 bases and J by 8 bases, with 19 bases left in between. DNA for the CDR3: TGTGCCAGCAGCAAGAGCGGCTCCAACCTGTATGAGCAGTTCTTC. As protein: CASSKSGSNLYEQFF.

The V call is TRBV19, the J call TRBJ1-2, with 8 bases fitting TRBD1. V lost 4 bases, J lost 3 bases, and 7 bases stayed unmatched. CDR3 length: 15 amino acids. CDR1 is LNHDA and CDR2 is SQIVND in the germline V gene (reference sequence). The DNA of the CDR3 is TGTGCCAGTAGTAGGGTTATACAGGGGGACTATGGCTACACCTTC. Protein: CASSRVIQGDYGYTF.

J is TRBJ1-1 and V is TRBV7-9, with TRBD1 as a possible D gene (6 bases). This CDR3 spans 14 amino acids. Germline CDR1 is SEHNR and CDR2 is FQNEAQ (reference sequence). Trimming took 8 bases from V and 3 from J, leaving 16 bases between them. CDR3 residues: CASLRGGSDTEAFF. The CDR3 DNA is TGTGCCAGCTTGAGGGGGGGAAGCGACACTGAAGCTTTCTTT.

The gene calls are TRBV19 and TRBJ2-7; 7 bases are shared with TRBD2. The CDR3 is made up of 18 amino acids. Germline values: CDR1 LNHDA, CDR2 SQIVND (reference sequence). V dropped 1 base and J dropped 2; count of bases not matched to a gene: 14. CDR3 sequence: CASSIGGPGGGAPYEQYF. The CDR3 DNA reads as TGTGCCAGTAGTATAGGGGGCCCTGGCGGGGGAGCCCCCTACGAGCAGTACTTC.

This sequence joins TRBV19 and TRBJ2-3; D is possibly TRBD2 (6 bases). The germline V and J ends were trimmed by 8 bases and 2 bases, with 17 bases remaining between them. This CDR3 is 15 amino acids long. Germline-derived CDR1 and CDR2 are LNHDA and SQIVND (reference sequence). The CDR3 DNA is TGTGCCAGTTCCTCTGCACTAGCTACCACAGATACGCAGTATTTT. It codes for CASSSALATTDTQYF.

J is TRBJ2-5 and V is TRBV12-3 or TRBV12-4; 7 bases match TRBD2. The CDR3 sequence is 13 residues long. Unmatched junction bases numbered 2, after V lost 3 bases and J lost 4 bases. CDR3 DNA: TGTGCCAGCAGTTTGGGGGGGATAGAGACCCAGTACTTC. It encodes CASSLGGIETQYF.

This sequence joins TRBV13 and TRBJ1-1; no clear D. Between the trimmed V and J ends, which lost 5 bases and 1 base, there was a span of 8 bases. Germline V gives CDR1 PRHDT, CDR2 FYEKMQ (reference sequence). CDR3 length: 13 residues. CDR3: CASSLERNTEAFF. In DNA form, the CDR3 reads TGTGCCAGCAGCCTCGAGAGGAACACTGAAGCTTTCTTT.

As regards this clone: Additional DNA sequences in this sample encode the identical CDR3. The chain uses TRBV7-2 and TRBJ2-2; 10 bases fit TRBD2. Germline CDR1 and CDR2: SGHTA and FQGNSA. The CDR3 spans 16 residues. The junction had 3 bases not matched to a gene; V was cut back by 1 base and J by 4 bases. Written as DNA, the CDR3 is TGTGCCAGCAGCTTAGTAGCGGGGGGCCGCACCGGGGAGCTGTTTTTT. This translates into CASSLVAGGRTGELFF.

The chain has TRBV7-2 and TRBJ2-2; TRBD1 matches 9 bases. Germline lookup yields CDR1 SGHTA and CDR2 FQGNSA. The CDR3 loop spans 14 amino acids. V lost 1 base to trimming and J lost 7 bases; unmatched junction nucleotides: 1. CDR3 sequence reads: CASSLGQGVGELFF. The CDR3, as DNA: TGTGCCAGCAGCTTAGGACAGGGGGTCGGGGAGCTGTTTTTT.